This T cell receptor beta chain was documented in a study of T-cell memory formation after mild COVID-19. Study information: Among the donors, TCR clusters were largely specific to each donor.

The study, taken as a whole, reports: Clones shrinking between day 15 and 85 showed a balanced CD4/CD8 split, and those that grew later tilted toward CD4+. Unconfirmed was the SARS-CoV-2 specificity of second-wave clones that peaked on day 37.

In the case of this clonotype: Its antigen is unknown.

MiXCR was run by TCRdb on the 5' RACE reads, yielding one entry per CDR3 protein. Of about 150,000 distinct CDR3 sequences listed, roughly 15% are singletons. This CDR3 comprises 15 residues. V was clipped by 3 bases and J by 4 bases; unmatched bases: 5. Germline CDR1 and CDR2: LGHDT and YNNKEL (reference sequence). The chain carries TRBV3-1 and TRBJ2-3, with 9 bases fitting TRBD2. This sequence originates from an adult woman who had mild COVID-19 (a few samples of this study predate the infection). Cell type and time point are not known. The sequenced sample consisted of PBMCs or a T cell subset sorted from them (not recorded which). The CDR3 bases are TGTGCCAGCAGCCATGGCGGGGGGGCAGCAGATACGCAGTATTTT. Protein product: CASSHGGGAADTQYF.